The 12 T cell receptor beta chains listed next were all sequenced from one sample in a study of cytomegalovirus exposure and HLA in healthy donors. Primers included in the PCR were 60 Vbeta and 13 Jbeta primers. This table comes from immunoSEQ multiplex PCR, and its TCRdb copy is limited to in-frame clones, with some not included. This sample has a few hundred thousand clones, with under 80% found just once. Sequencing was done on a sample of PBMCs. The receptors were sampled from a female donor in good health and CMV-seronegative.

The chain links TRBV19 to TRBJ1-1; TRBD1 might be the D (5 bases). The germline V and J ends were trimmed by 10 bases and 3 bases, with 24 bases remaining between them. Germline V CDR1 and CDR2: LNHDA, SQIVND (reference sequence). The CDR3 is made up of 16 amino acids. CDR3 DNA: TGTGCCACCCCCTCCGGGACTAGAAAAATATACACTGAAGCTTTCTTT. Protein product: CATPSGTRKIYTEAFF.

J is TRBJ1-2 and V is TRBV6-6; 8 nucleotides agree with TRBD1. CDR1 and CDR2 (germline): MNHNY, SVGAGI (reference sequence). This CDR3 has 13 residues. The V gene end was trimmed by 5 bases and the J gene end by 3 bases; junction bases not matched to a gene: 2. In DNA, the CDR3 is TGTGCCAGCAGTCCACAGGGGGACTATGGCTACACCTTC. The encoded protein is CASSPQGDYGYTF.

The CDR3 loop is CASSLFGGGRRLSTDTQYF. Here the CDR3 DNA reads TGTGCCAGCAGTTTATTTGGCGGCGGGAGGCGGCTAAGCACAGATACGCAGTATTTT. J is TRBJ2-3 and V is TRBV27; 8 nucleotides line up with TRBD2. CDR3 size: 19 residues. Germline lookup yields CDR1 MNHEY and CDR2 SMNVEV (reference sequence). J gave up 0 bases and V 1 base, and 12 bases lay outside the gene matches.

The V gene is TRBV27, the J gene TRBJ1-1, with D unresolved. The CDR3 contains 13 residues. V shed 9 bases and J shed 1 base, with 12 bases lying between them. Germline V lookup: CDR1 MNHEY, CDR2 SMNVEV (reference sequence). In DNA form, the CDR3 reads TGTGCCAGTTCCCGACCAGGGAACACTGAAGCTTTCTTT. Translated, it gives CASSRPGNTEAFF.

The gene calls are TRBV12-5 and TRBJ2-1; 7 positions match TRBD2. There are 14 residues in the CDR3. The V gene end was trimmed by 6 bases and the J gene end by 1 base; junction bases not matched to a gene: 3. CDR1 and CDR2 from the germline V gene are LGHNT and FRNRAP. The chain's CDR3 is CASGVGGSYNEQFF. The DNA for the CDR3 is TGTGCTAGTGGGGTCGGGGGGTCCTACAATGAGCAGTTCTTC.

The V call is TRBV19, the J call TRBJ2-2, with 7 bases aligning to TRBD1. V lost 4 bases, J lost 5 bases, and 7 bases stayed unmatched. This CDR3 has 15 amino acids. CDR1 is LNHDA and CDR2 is SQIVND in the germline V gene (reference sequence). The DNA for the CDR3 is TGTGCCAGTAGTAAAAACAGGGGCCAAACCGGGGAGCTGTTTTTT. This encodes CASSKNRGQTGELFF.

The V call is TRBV6-6, the J call TRBJ2-1, with D possibly being TRBD1 (5 bases). Germline V lookup: CDR1 MNHNY, CDR2 SVGAGI (reference sequence). This CDR3 has 14 amino acids. The germline V and J ends were trimmed by 10 bases and 1 base, with 14 bases remaining between them. In nucleotides, the CDR3 is TGTGCCACTGTACAGGCTATATCCTACAATGAGCAGTTCTTC. Its translation is CATVQAISYNEQFF.

The V gene is TRBV27, the J gene TRBJ2-7, with no clear D. Germline CDR1 MNHEY, CDR2 SMNVEV (reference sequence). V was trimmed by 2 bases and J by 2 bases, leaving 10 bases between them. CDR3 length: 14 residues. Written as DNA, the CDR3 is TGTGCCAGCAGTTTAATGGCTAGTCCCTACGAGCAGTACTTC. Protein product: CASSLMASPYEQYF.

This clone was seen a handful of times. This chain uses TRBV18 with TRBJ1-1; the match to TRBD1 covers 8 bases. The CDR3 runs to 14 residues. Germline CDR1 and CDR2: KGHSH and LQKENI. After removal of 5 bases from V and 6 bases from J, the junction contained 8 bases not matched to a gene. The CDR3 DNA reads TGTGCCAGCTCATCGGACAGGGTAGCGTCTGAAGCTTTCTTT. Residues: CASSSDRVASEAFF.

The chain carries TRBV6-6 and TRBJ2-5; 7 bases are a match to TRBD2. The J call could be wrong; TRBJ2-7 is a better fit for the DNA end. The CDR3 is 16 amino acids. Germline-derived CDR1 and CDR2 are MNHNY and SVGAGI (reference sequence). The CDR3 nucleotides read TGTGCCAGCAGTTACGGATCTCGGGAGGAGTCCTACGAGCAGTACTTC. Translated: CASSYGSREESYEQYF.

V gene TRBV11-3 combines with J gene TRBJ2-7; TRBD2 aligns across 9 bases. This CDR3 comprises 15 residues. CDR1 and CDR2 from the germline V gene are SGHNT and YENEEA. V gave up 5 bases and J gave up 0 bases; unmatched junction bases: 5. CDR3 amino acids: CASSGSSGDSYEQYF. Here the CDR3 DNA reads TGTGCCAGCAGCGGGTCTAGCGGGGACTCCTACGAGCAGTACTTC. The full variable domain, with the rest looked up from reference TRBV11-3 and TRBJ2-7, is EAGVVQSPRYKIIEKKQPVAFWCNPISGHNTLYWYLQNLGQGPELLIRYENEEAVDDSQLPKDRFSAERLKGVDSTLKIQPAELGDSAVYLCASSGSSGDSYEQYFGPGTRLTVT.

The chain couples TRBV7-9 to TRBJ1-1; D unresolved. V lost 8 bases and J lost 4, with 11 bases in between. This CDR3 region has 12 residues. Looked up from germline, CDR1 is SEHNR and CDR2 is FQNEAQ (reference sequence). The CDR3 here is CASGRQSTEAFF. Written as DNA, the CDR3 is TGTGCCAGCGGTAGACAATCCACTGAAGCTTTCTTT.